Listed here is a single TCR beta chain. These data originate in a study of blood T cell repertoires in COVID-19. This table comes from immunoSEQ multiplex PCR, and its TCRdb copy is limited to in-frame clones, with some not included. The data contain over 55,000 clones, around 81% of them singletons. The V gene lost 5 bases and the J gene lost 7 bases, with 12 bases spanning the gap. Germline CDR1 is SGHAT and CDR2 is FQNNGV. The CDR3 sequence is 14 residues long. Sequenced material: peripheral blood. The TCR was taken from an older man with COVID-19, enrolled during active disease. V is TRBV11-2 and J is TRBJ1-6, with D perhaps matching TRBD1 (6 bases). For the CDR3, the DNA is TGTGCCAGCAGCCTGACAGGAGTAAATTCACCCCTCCACTTT. Protein sequence: CASSLTGVNSPLHF.